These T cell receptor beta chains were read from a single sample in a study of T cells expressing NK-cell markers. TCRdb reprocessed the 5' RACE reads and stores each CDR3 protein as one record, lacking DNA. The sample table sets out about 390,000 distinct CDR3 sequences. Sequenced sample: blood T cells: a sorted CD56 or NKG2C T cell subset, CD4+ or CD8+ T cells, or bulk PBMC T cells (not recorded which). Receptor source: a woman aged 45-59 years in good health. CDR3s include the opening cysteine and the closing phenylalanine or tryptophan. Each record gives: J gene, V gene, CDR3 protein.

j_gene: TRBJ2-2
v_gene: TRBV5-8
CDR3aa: CASSLLAGAPGELFF

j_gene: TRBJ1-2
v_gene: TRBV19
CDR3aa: CASSIREVQGAHYGYTF

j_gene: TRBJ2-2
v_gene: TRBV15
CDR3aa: CATSGLAGGRTGELFF

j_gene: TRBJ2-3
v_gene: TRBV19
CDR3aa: CASSIEVQQRSDTQYF

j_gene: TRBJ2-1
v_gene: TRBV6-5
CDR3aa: CASSYTSGVGRNEQFF

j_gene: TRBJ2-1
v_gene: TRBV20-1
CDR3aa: CSARVARVTLEQFF

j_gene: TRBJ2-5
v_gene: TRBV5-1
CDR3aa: CASSLSWVAGETQYF

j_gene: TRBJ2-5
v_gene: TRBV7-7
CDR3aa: CASSPWGSLSGETQYF

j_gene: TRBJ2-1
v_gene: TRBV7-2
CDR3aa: CASSLAPTLTGYNEQFF

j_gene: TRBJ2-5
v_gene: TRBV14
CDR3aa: CASSQESGTYQETQYF

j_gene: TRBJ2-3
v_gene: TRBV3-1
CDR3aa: CASSQSGSADTQYF

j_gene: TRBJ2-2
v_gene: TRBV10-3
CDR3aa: CAISLLASANTGELFF

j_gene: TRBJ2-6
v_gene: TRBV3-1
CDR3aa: CASLAGGGSGANVLTF

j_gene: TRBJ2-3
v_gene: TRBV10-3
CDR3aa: CAIGMRTSGSIVDTQYF

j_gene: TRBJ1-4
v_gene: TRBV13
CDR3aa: CASSGTGGEKLFF

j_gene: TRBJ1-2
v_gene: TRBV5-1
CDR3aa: CASSLGPGENGYTF

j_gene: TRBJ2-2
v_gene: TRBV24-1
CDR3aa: CATSGQGSGELFF

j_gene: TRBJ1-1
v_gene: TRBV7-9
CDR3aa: CASSSLGGGTEAFF

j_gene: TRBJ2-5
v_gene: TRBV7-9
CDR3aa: CASSLAPAGQETQYF

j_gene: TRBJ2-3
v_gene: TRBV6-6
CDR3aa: CASSYWGEDTQYF

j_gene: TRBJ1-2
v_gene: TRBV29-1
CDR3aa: CSVVSGQTPYGYTF

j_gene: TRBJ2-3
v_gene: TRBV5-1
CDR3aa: CASSLGEWRADTQYF

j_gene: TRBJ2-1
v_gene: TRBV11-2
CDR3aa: CASSFQGLAGVTSYNEQFF

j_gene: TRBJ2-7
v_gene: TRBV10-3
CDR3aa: CAISGAGGASYEQYF

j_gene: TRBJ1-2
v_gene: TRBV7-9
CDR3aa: CASSLKRGANYGYTF

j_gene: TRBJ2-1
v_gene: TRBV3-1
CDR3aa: CASSQGTVTVQGRSYNEQFF

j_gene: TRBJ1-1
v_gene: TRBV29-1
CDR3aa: CSAGTQGSATEAFF

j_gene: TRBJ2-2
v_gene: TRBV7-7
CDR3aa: CASSPTGASGGELFF

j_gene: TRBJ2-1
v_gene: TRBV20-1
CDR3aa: CSARSASGVNEQFF

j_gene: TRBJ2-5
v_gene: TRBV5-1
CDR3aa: CASSLRGGPEYF

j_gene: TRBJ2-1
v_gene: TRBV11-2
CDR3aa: CASSSLSSNEQFF

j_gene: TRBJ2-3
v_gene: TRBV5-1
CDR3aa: CASSWGTGDTQYF

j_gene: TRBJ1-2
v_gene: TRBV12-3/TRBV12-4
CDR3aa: CASRGLQGGGYTF

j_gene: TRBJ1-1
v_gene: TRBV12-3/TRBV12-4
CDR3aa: CASSPGRNTEAFF

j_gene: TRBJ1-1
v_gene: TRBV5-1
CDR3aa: CASSLENVHTEAFF

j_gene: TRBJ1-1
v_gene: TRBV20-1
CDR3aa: CSASKRGGRTEAFF